One and the same sample provided the 24 T cell receptor beta chains below, sequenced in a study of blood T cells in healthy people across ages. A J-beta primer mix and a sample-barcoded 5' primer were used in a second PCR of about 7 to 12 cycles. One entry per CDR3 protein, called by TCRdb with MiXCR from the 5' RACE reads. Counted here are about 1.7 million distinct CDR3 sequences, about 28% occurring once; the ten biggest clones make up 7.7%. Sequencing was done on a sample of blood. The receptors stem from a woman in her 30s in good health.

The J gene is TRBJ2-1, the V gene TRBV18, with 8 bases matching TRBD2. The germline gives CDR1 KGHSH, CDR2 LQKENI. The CDR3 sequence is 18 residues long. With 1 base clipped from V and 0 bases from J, the junction kept 8 bases outside the gene matches. The DNA for the CDR3 is TGTGCCAGCTCACCACTTGTAAGCGGGAGTGGCTCCTACAATGAGCAGTTCTTC. Protein sequence: CASSPLVSGSGSYNEQFF.

This clonotype occurred a few times. V gene TRBV6-5 combines with J gene TRBJ1-4; 7 positions agree with TRBD1. This CDR3 comprises 13 residues. Unmatched junction bases numbered 3, after V lost 6 bases and J lost 5 bases. Germline V gene data show CDR1 as MNHEY and CDR2 as SVGAGI. The CDR3 coding sequence is TGTGCCAGCAGGCAGACAGGGAATGAAAAACTGTTTTTT. This codes for CASRQTGNEKLFF.

The gene calls are TRBV7-2 and TRBJ1-1; D is ambiguous. V was clipped by 1 base and J by 1 base, with 10 bases between them. The CDR3 has 15 residues. CDR1 and CDR2 from the germline V gene are SGHTA and FQGNSA. The CDR3 loop is CASSLGRGTNTEAFF. The CDR3 DNA follows: TGTGCCAGCAGCTTAGGGCGGGGAACGAACACTGAAGCTTTCTTT.

The chain couples TRBV27 to TRBJ2-5; 10 bases map to TRBD2. Germline CDR1 and CDR2: MNHEY and SMNVEV (reference sequence). This CDR3 has 16 residues. Unmatched junction bases numbered 13, after V lost 5 bases and J lost 7 bases. The CDR3 DNA follows: TGTGCCAGCAGTCCCCCCGGACTAGCGGCTCGTGGGACCCAGTACTTC. It specifies CASSPPGLAARGTQYF.

This rearrangement joins TRBV7-2 to TRBJ1-2; 9 positions match TRBD1. This CDR3 spans 15 amino acids. The V and J ends lost 5 bases and 8 bases, in that order; junction bases with no gene match: 12. Germline-derived CDR1 and CDR2 are SGHTA and FQGNSA. The CDR3 reads CASSAREGTGLGYTF. The CDR3 coding sequence is TGTGCCAGCAGCGCGAGGGAAGGGACAGGGTTAGGCTACACCTTC.

The chain couples TRBV29-1 to TRBJ2-2, with D possibly being TRBD1 (7 bases). CDR1 and CDR2 (germline): SQVTM, ANQGSEA. Trimming removed 4 bases from V and 4 bases from J, with 16 bases in between. The length of the CDR3 is 15 residues. The CDR3: CSVVAGGSGTGELFF. The CDR3 DNA follows: TGCAGCGTTGTGGCAGGGGGGTCGGGCACCGGGGAGCTGTTTTTT.

The chain carries TRBV1 and TRBJ1-5; the table's TRBD1 call for D was not verified on the DNA. TRBV1 is reported as a pseudogene. This CDR3 has 20 residues. CDR3 in amino acids: CTSSQDRGGTADLNNQPQHF. CDR3 in DNA: TGCACCAGCAGCCAAGATCGCGGAGGGACAGCAGATTTGAACAATCAGCCCCAGCATTTT.

This clonotype was counted between two and nine times. The chain has TRBV10-3 and TRBJ1-5, with D possibly TRBD1 on 5 matching bases. CDR3 length: 15 amino acids. V was cut by 4 bases and J by 2 bases, with 12 bases left in between. Germline CDR1 reads ENHRY; CDR2 reads SYGVKD. CDR3 loop: CAISAGDRGNQPQHF. The CDR3 bases are TGTGCCATCAGTGCGGGGGATCGGGGCAATCAGCCCCAGCATTTT.

In this sample, this clonotype turned up many times. This chain's CDR3 is CASSPGKIRQETQYF. CDR3 DNA sequence: TGTGCCAGCAGTCCGGGAAAAATACGCCAAGAGACCCAGTACTTC. This chain connects TRBV12-3 or TRBV12-4 to TRBJ2-5, with D possibly being TRBD2 (5 bases). The CDR3 is made up of 15 amino acids. V was pared by 5 bases and J by 1 base, with 14 bases between.

This clonotype was counted at least ten times. The rearrangement uses TRBV3-1 and TRBJ2-7; D is undetermined. Germline V gives CDR1 LGHDT, CDR2 YNNKEL (reference sequence). V lost 2 bases to trimming and J lost 0 bases, with 5 bases between them. The CDR3 covers 13 residues. The CDR3 protein is CASSQYTSYEQYF. The CDR3 region has the DNA TGTGCCAGCAGCCAATACACCTCCTACGAGCAGTACTTC.

This clonotype has just a few counts. The chain uses TRBV7-6 and TRBJ2-1; D possibly corresponds to TRBD1 (6 bases). The CDR3 is 16 amino acids. The V gene's germline CDR1 is SGHVS and CDR2 FNYEAQ. V lost 3 bases and J lost 0, with 12 bases in between. CDR3: CASSFLAGASYNEQFF. In DNA form, the CDR3 reads TGTGCCAGCAGCTTCCTAGCAGGGGCCTCCTACAATGAGCAGTTCTTC.

Ten or more counts support this clonotype. The rearrangement links TRBV10-3 to TRBJ2-7; D uncertain. Germline V CDR1 and CDR2: ENHRY, SYGVKD. The V end lost 10 bases, the J end lost 2 bases, and 18 bases lay between the germline ends. CDR3 length: 14 residues. The CDR3 bases are TGTGCCACCTTGGCAGCCGGACGCGCCTACGAGCAGTACTTC. Translating gives CATLAAGRAYEQYF.

This clonotype has more than one count but fewer than ten. The chain combines TRBV5-6 with TRBJ1-5; D possibly corresponds to TRBD1 (6 bases). Germline V CDR1 and CDR2: SGHDT, YYEEEE. V was clipped by 3 bases and J by 1 base, with 11 bases between them. This CDR3 comprises 15 residues. The CDR3 nucleotides are TGTGCCAGCAGCTCGCAGGACAGAAGCAATCAGCCCCAGCATTTT. Residues: CASSSQDRSNQPQHF. The variable domain in full, completed from reference TRBV5-6 and TRBJ1-5, reads DAGVTQSPTHLIKTRGQQVTLRCSPKSGHDTVSWYQQALGQGPQFIFQYYEEEERQRGNFPDRFSGHQFPNYSSELNVNALLLGDSALYLCASSSQDRSNQPQHFGDGTRLSIL.

In this sample, this clonotype turned up many times. V is TRBV4-3 and J is TRBJ2-1; no definite D call. V was trimmed by 1 base and J by 7 bases, leaving 11 bases between them. Germline loops: CDR1 LGHNA, CDR2 YSLEER. CDR3 length: 14 residues. The CDR3 here is CASSQVLGMNEQFF. The CDR3 DNA sequence: TGCGCCAGCAGCCAAGTGCTAGGTATGAATGAGCAGTTCTTC.

This clonotype has just a few counts. This CDR3 reads CATGDRTFGTDTQYF. CDR3 bases: TGTGCCACCGGGGACAGGACTTTTGGGACAGATACGCAGTATTTT. The chain links TRBV15 to TRBJ2-3, with 8 nucleotides matching TRBD1. Germline values: CDR1 LNHNV, CDR2 YYDKDF (reference sequence). Germline trimming cut 8 bases from V and 3 bases from J; bases unmatched to any gene: 10. The CDR3 runs 15 residues.

A single count supports this clonotype. This sequence joins TRBV7-6 and TRBJ1-4; 10 bases fit TRBD1. V dropped 5 bases and J dropped 8; count of bases not matched to a gene: 11. The V gene's germline CDR1 is SGHVS and CDR2 FNYEAQ. This CDR3 contains 16 residues. Written as DNA, the CDR3 is TGTGCCAGCAGCCTTAGGGCGCGGACAGGGGGAGAAAAACTGTTTTTT. It is translated as CASSLRARTGGEKLFF.

This chain connects TRBV9 to TRBJ1-1; D possibly corresponds to TRBD1 (5 bases). V lost 3 bases and J 5 bases, leaving 11 bases between the germline ends. This CDR3 region has 13 residues. Looked up from germline, CDR1 is SGDLS and CDR2 is YYNGEE. CDR3 coding DNA: TGTGCCAGCAGCGAGGAGGGGCGAACTGAAGCTTTCTTT. It is translated as CASSEEGRTEAFF.

In its sample, this clonotype was seen a few times. The chain employs TRBV5-1 and TRBJ2-7; perhaps TRBD1 as D (6 bases). Between the trimmed V and J ends, which lost 7 bases and 0 bases, there was a span of 14 bases. CDR1 and CDR2 from the germline V gene are SGHRS and YFSETQ. The CDR3 has 14 residues. The CDR3 loop reads CASGLLDSSYEQYF. The CDR3 coding sequence is TGCGCCAGCGGCCTCCTGGACAGCTCCTACGAGCAGTACTTC.

This chain joins TRBV20-1 and TRBJ1-1; TRBD1 agrees at 8 bases. The CDR3 runs to 13 residues. With 3 bases clipped from V and 4 bases from J, the junction kept 4 bases outside the gene matches. The germline V gene has CDR1 DFQATT and CDR2 SNEGSKA (reference sequence). The CDR3 protein is CSARSTGGTEAFF. In DNA form, the CDR3 reads TGCAGTGCTAGGTCCACAGGGGGCACTGAAGCTTTCTTT.

The V call is TRBV12-3 or TRBV12-4, the J call TRBJ2-1; TRBD1 might be the D (5 bases). The CDR3 is 12 residues long. V was clipped by 6 bases and J by 8 bases, with 11 bases between them. As DNA, the CDR3 is TGTGCCAGCAGACCCCAGGGCGATGAGCAGTTCTTC. Protein: CASRPQGDEQFF.

This chain uses TRBV10-3 with TRBJ2-7; perhaps TRBD2 as D (5 bases). The CDR3 has 14 amino acids. Germline CDR1 is ENHRY and CDR2 is SYGVKD. V lost 8 bases to trimming and J lost 0 bases, with 14 bases between them. CDR3 amino acids: CAISHRDSSYEQYF. CDR3 DNA sequence: TGTGCCATCTCTCACCGGGATAGCTCCTACGAGCAGTACTTC.

This clonotype appeared a single time. J is TRBJ1-3 and V is TRBV29-1; D is undetermined. V lost 5 bases to trimming and J lost 0 bases, with 11 bases between them. CDR1 and CDR2 from the germline V gene are SQVTM and ANQGSEA. The CDR3 contains 14 residues. Here the CDR3 DNA reads TGCAGCGTTACGAGGCTACTCTCTGGAAACACCATATATTTT. Encoded protein: CSVTRLLSGNTIYF.

This clonotype came up a few times. V is TRBV7-2 and J is TRBJ1-1, with D possibly matching TRBD1 (5 bases). This CDR3 is 14 amino acids long. Trimming took 6 bases from V and 0 from J, leaving 11 bases between them. Germline values: CDR1 SGHTA, CDR2 FQGNSA. Here the CDR3 reads CASRGGSMNTEAFF. DNA of the CDR3: TGTGCCAGCAGGGGGGGGAGCATGAACACTGAAGCTTTCTTT.

This clonotype has at least ten counts. The genes are TRBV4-3 and TRBJ2-7; 8 nucleotides line up with TRBD2. Germline trimming cut 4 bases from V and 4 bases from J; bases unmatched to any gene: 9. The CDR3 is 15 residues long. The germline CDR1 and CDR2 sequences are LGHNA and YSLEER. CDR3 coding DNA: TGCGCCAGCAGCCCCTTAGCGGGAACTGGGTACGAGCAGTACTTC. As protein: CASSPLAGTGYEQYF.